Sequencing of this T cell receptor beta chain was carried out in a study of brain metastases from non-small cell lung cancer. Broader study findings: Expanded T-cell clones appeared in approximately 60% of brain metastases over primaries. T-cell infiltration was lower in brain metastases than primaries (P < 0.001).

The germline V gene has CDR1 LGHNA and CDR2 YSLEER. Trimming removed 0 bases at V and 6 bases at J, with 16 bases between. This CDR3 has 16 amino acids. About this clone itself: The antigen is undetermined.

The table came from immunoSEQ multiplex PCR; TCRdb's copy has only in-frame clones and leaves some out. The sample holds some 1,800 clones; approximately 88% are singletons and the top ten take around 3%. Source material: tissue from a brain metastasis. V gene TRBV4-3 combines with J gene TRBJ2-3, with no clear D. This clonotype originated in a donor at least 40 years old with non-small cell lung cancer. The CDR3 nucleotides read TGCGCCAGCAGCCAAGAATTCGATCCAGGTGTGGATACGCAGTATTTT. This gives the protein CASSQEFDPGVDTQYF.